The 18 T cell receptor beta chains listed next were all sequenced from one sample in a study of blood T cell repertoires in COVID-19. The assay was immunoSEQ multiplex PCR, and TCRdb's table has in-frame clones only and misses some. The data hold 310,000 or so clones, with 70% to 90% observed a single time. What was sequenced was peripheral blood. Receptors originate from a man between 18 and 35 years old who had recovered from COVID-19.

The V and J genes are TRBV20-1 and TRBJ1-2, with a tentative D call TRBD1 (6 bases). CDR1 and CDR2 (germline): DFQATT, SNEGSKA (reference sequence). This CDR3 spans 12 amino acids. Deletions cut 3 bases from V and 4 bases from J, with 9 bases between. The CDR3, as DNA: TGCAGTGCTAGTGAGGACAGCTATGGCTACACCTTC. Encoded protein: CSASEDSYGYTF.

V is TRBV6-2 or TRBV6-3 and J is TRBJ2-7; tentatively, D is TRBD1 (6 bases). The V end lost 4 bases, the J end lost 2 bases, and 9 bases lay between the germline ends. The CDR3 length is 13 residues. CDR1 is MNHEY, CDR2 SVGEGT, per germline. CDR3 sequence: CASSSGVAYEQYF. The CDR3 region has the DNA TGTGCCAGCAGTTCAGGGGTGGCCTACGAGCAGTACTTC.

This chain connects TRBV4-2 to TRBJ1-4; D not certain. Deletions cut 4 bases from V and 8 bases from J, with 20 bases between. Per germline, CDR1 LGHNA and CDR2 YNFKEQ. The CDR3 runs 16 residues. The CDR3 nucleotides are TGTGCCAGCAGCCCCAGCGTTCCCCCGGAGTGGGAAAAACTGTTTTTT. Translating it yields CASSPSVPPEWEKLFF.

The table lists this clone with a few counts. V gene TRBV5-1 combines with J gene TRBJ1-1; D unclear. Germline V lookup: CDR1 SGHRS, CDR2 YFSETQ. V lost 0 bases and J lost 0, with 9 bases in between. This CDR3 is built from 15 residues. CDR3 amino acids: CASSLGETMNTEAFF. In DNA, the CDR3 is TGCGCCAGCAGCTTGGGAGAGACAATGAACACTGAAGCTTTCTTT.

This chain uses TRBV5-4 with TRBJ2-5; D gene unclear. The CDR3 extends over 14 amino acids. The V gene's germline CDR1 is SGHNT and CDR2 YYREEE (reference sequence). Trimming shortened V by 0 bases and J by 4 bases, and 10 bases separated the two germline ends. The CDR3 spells CASSLGPIGETQYF. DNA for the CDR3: TGTGCCAGCAGCTTGGGTCCGATCGGAGAGACCCAGTACTTC.

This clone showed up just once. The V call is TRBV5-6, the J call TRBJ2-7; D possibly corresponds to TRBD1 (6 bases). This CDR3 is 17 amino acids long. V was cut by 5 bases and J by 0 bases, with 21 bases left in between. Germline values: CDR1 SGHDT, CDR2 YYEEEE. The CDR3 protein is CASRPNRQDSSSYEQYF. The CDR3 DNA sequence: TGTGCCAGCAGGCCGAACAGACAGGACTCGAGCTCCTACGAGCAGTACTTC.

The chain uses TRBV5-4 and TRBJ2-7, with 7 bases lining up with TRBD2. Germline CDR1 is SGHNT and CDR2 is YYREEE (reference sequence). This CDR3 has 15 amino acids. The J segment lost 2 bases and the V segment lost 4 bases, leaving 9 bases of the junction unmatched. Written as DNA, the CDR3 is TGTGCCAGCAGCCGATGGGGAGGGTCCCCCTACGAGCAGTACTTC. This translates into CASSRWGGSPYEQYF. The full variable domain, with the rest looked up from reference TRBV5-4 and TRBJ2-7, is ETGVTQSPTHLIKTRGQQVTLRCSSQSGHNTVSWYQQALGQGPQFIFQYYREEENGRGNFPPRFSGLQFPNYSSELNVNALELDDSALYLCASSRWGGSPYEQYFGPGTRLTVT.

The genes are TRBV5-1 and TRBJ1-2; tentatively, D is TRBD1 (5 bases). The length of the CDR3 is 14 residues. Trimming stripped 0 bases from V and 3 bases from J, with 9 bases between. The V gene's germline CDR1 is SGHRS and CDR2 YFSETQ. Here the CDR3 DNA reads TGCGCCAGCAGCTTGGGACAGCGGGACTATGGCTACACCTTC. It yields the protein CASSLGQRDYGYTF.

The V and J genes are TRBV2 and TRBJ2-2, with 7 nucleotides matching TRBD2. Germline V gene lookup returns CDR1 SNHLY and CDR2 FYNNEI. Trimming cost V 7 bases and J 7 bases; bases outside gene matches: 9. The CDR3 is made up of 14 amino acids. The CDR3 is CASTVGGVGGELFF. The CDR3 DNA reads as TGTGCCAGCACCGTGGGAGGGGTAGGCGGGGAGCTGTTTTTT. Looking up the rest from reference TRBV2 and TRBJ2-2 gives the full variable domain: EPEVTQTPSHQVTQMGQEVILRCVPISNHLYFYWYRQILGQKVEFLVSFYNNEISEKSEIFDDQFSVERPDGSNFTLKIRSTKLEDSAMYFCASTVGGVGGELFFGEGSRLTVL.

The CDR3 nucleotides are TGCGCCAGCAGCTTGGAGTGGCGGAGCACCACAGATACGCAGTATTTT. Its translation: CASSLEWRSTTDTQYF. This sequence joins TRBV5-1 and TRBJ2-3; D not resolved. This CDR3 region has 16 residues. Deletions cut 0 bases from V and 2 bases from J, with 13 bases between. Germline V gene lookup returns CDR1 SGHRS and CDR2 YFSETQ.

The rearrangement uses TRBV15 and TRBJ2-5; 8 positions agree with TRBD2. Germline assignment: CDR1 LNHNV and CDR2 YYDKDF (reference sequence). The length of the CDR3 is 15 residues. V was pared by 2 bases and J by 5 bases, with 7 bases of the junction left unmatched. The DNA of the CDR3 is TGTGCCACCAGCAGACGCGGGGGGACGGGGGAGACCCAGTACTTC. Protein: CATSRRGGTGETQYF.

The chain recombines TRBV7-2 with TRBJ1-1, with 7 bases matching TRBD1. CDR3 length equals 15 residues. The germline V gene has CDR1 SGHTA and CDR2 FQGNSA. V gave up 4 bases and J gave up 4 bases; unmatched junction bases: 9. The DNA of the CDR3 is TGTGCCAGCAGCTACCAGGACAGGTACGCCACTGAAGCTTTCTTT. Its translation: CASSYQDRYATEAFF.

The chain's CDR3 is CAGRTGVNTEAFF. Written as DNA, the CDR3 is TGTGCCGGTCGGACAGGGGTGAACACTGAAGCTTTCTTT. The chain uses TRBV6-5 and TRBJ1-1; 9 bases fit TRBD1. The CDR3 runs 13 residues. Germline values: CDR1 MNHEY, CDR2 SVGAGI. The trim removed 11 bases at V and 0 bases at J, leaving 4 bases unmatched.

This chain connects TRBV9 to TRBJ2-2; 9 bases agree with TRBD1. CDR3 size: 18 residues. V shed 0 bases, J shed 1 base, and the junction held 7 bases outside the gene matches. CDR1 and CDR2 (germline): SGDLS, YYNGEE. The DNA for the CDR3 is TGTGCCAGCAGCGTAGAGGCACCGGGACAGGGGAACACCGGGGAGCTGTTTTTT. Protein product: CASSVEAPGQGNTGELFF.

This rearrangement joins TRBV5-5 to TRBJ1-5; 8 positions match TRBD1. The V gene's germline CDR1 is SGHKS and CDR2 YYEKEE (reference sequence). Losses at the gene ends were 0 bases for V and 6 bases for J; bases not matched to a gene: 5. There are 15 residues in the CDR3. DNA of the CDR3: TGTGCCAGCAGCTTGGGCTCAGGGGGCGGTCAGCCCCAGCATTTT. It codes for CASSLGSGGGQPQHF.

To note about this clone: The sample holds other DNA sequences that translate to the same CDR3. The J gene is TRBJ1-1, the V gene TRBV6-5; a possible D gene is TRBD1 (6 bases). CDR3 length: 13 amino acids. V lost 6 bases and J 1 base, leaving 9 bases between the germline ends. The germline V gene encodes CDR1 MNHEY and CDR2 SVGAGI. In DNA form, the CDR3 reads TGTGCCAGCAGAGTGACAGGGAACACTGAAGCTTTCTTT. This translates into CASRVTGNTEAFF.

CDR3 DNA sequence: TGTGCCAGCAGCGCGGGACGCAGCTATGGCTACACCTTC. Amino acid sequence: CASSAGRSYGYTF. The rearrangement joins TRBV7-2 to TRBJ1-2; weak D call: TRBD1 (5 bases). Germline V gene sequence: CDR1 SGHTA, CDR2 FQGNSA. The CDR3 is 13 residues long. The germline V and J ends were trimmed by 5 bases and 4 bases, with 11 bases remaining between them.

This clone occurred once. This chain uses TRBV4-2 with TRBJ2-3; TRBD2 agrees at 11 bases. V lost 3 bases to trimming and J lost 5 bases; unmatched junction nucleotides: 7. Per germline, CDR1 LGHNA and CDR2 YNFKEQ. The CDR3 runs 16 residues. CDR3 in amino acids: CASSQVAGGHQDTQYF. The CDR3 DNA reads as TGTGCCAGCAGCCAGGTAGCGGGAGGGCACCAAGATACGCAGTATTTT.